This note documents a single TCR beta chain sequence. There is no known antigen for this receptor. No much larger clonotype is one base removed from it; base qualities were not supplied. Other DNA sequences in the sample encode the same CDR3. This specimen comes from a study of OX40 agonist ivuxolimab in advanced cancers. At the level of the whole study: Ivuxolimab, which targeted the costimulatory receptor OX40 (CD134), was an agonistic, fully human IgG2 monoclonal antibody. The paper covers the monotherapy dose-escalation part of the phase I ivuxolimab trial, which included N ≈ 57 patients. Patients were allowed to have had prior anti-PD-1, anti-PD-L1 or anti-CTLA-4 therapy, and 40% of the dose-escalation patients had previously received checkpoint inhibitors. Among the approximately 54 dose-escalation patients, some 20 had hepatocellular carcinoma, roughly 15 melanoma, 9 renal cell carcinoma and 9 head and neck cancer. Partial responses occurred in three dose-escalation patients, of whom one had hepatocellular carcinoma and two had cutaneous melanoma. A male proportion of 75% to 85% and a mean age of 60 years, ranging from about 23 to 90, were recorded for the dose-escalation cohort. The purpose of peripheral TCRbeta sequencing was to test whether ivuxolimab changed TCR sequence diversity and led to clonal T-cell expansion. Intravenous ivuxolimab was administered to patients every 2 weeks at six dose levels: 0.01, 0.1, 0.3, 1.5, 3 and 10 mg/kg. General findings and caveats noted by the study authors: Partial responders in the 0.1-3.0 mg/kg groups had among the lowest normalized peripheral clonal expansion, especially among CD8+ T cells. After ivuxolimab, more expanded clones were found on average in CD8+ T cells than in CD4+ T cells. Low levels of normalized T-cell clonal expansion were also seen in some nonresponding patients. At doses of 0.1 to 3.0 mg/kg, clonal expansion of both CD4+ and CD8+ blood T cells was observed from baseline to week 6. Antigen specificity was not determined for the clonally expanded peripheral T cells.

There are 13 amino acids in the CDR3, from cysteine to phenylalanine inclusive. Only the CDR3 portion is preserved as DNA: 39 bases, with reading frame beginning at the first base. Trimming takes 4 bases from V and 2 bases from J, and the germline ends sit 8 bases apart. Based on the germline V gene, the CDR1 and CDR2 sequences are ENHRY and SYGVKD. Genomic DNA was isolated from the sorted cells so that the TCRbeta CDR3 region could be sequenced. The immunoSEQ Assay was used for sequencing of TCRbeta CDR3 regions. Imported from immuneACCESS, the table was reduced by TCRdb to in-frame sequences with V and J called. These copies leave out some clones; in studies compared against another copy, an unresolved V gene accounts for under half, and the cause of the remainder is not known. The sample table lists about 98,000 clones, 75% to 90% of them with a count of one. The top ten clonotypes cover around 0.82% of the sample.

Patients with a history of autoimmune disease or receiving systemic immunosuppression were excluded from the trial. Peripheral blood for TCR sequencing was collected from all dose cohorts at baseline, on cycle 4 day 1, and on cycle 7 day 1. The samples were taken from a phase I, first-in-human, multicenter, open-label dose-escalation trial of ivuxolimab. The trial enrolled adults with locally advanced or metastatic head and neck squamous cell, hepatocellular, melanoma or renal cell carcinoma. Before TCR sequencing, CD4+ T cells and CD8+ T cells from peripheral blood were sorted into separate populations.

Source: CD4+ or CD8+ T cells sorted from blood, taken in a trial of the OX40 agonist ivuxolimab. The TCR was taken from an adult with an advanced solid tumor such as melanoma, head and neck, liver or kidney cancer. The rearrangement combines TRBV10-3 with TRBJ1-1, with no D gene named confidently. The DNA sequence is as follows: TGTGCCATCAGTGTGACACAAAACACTGAAGCTTTCTTT. Translated, it reads CAISVTQNTEAFF.